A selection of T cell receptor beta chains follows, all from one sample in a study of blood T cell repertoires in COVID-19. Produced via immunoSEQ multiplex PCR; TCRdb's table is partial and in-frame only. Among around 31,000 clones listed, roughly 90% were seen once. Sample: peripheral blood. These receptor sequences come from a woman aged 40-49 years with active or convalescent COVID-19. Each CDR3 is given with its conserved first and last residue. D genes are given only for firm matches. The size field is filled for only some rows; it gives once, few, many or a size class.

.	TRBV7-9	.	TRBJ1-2	CASSPAGPPGGYTF	TGTGCCAGCAGCCCAGCGGGGCCCCCCGGGGGCTACACCTTC
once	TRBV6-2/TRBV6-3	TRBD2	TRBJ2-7	CASSVTSGRSYEQYF	TGTGCCAGCAGCGTCACTAGCGGGCGCTCCTACGAGCAGTACTTC
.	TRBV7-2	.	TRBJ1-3	CASSLQGYSGNTIYF	TGTGCCAGCAGCTTACAGGGGTACTCTGGAAACACCATATATTTT
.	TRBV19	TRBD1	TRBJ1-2	CASSYLDRGRNYGYTF	TGTGCCAGTAGTTATCTCGACAGGGGGCGAAACTATGGCTACACCTTC
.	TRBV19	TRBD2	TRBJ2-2	CASSIGGGTGELFF	TGTGCCAGTAGTATCGGCGGGGGCACCGGGGAGCTGTTTTTT
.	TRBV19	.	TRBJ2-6	CASSQASGANVLTF	TGTGCCAGTTCTCAAGCCTCTGGGGCCAACGTCCTGACTTTC
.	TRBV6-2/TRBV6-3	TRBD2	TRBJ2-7	CASSWGLANYEQYF	TGTGCCAGCAGTTGGGGACTAGCGAACTACGAGCAGTACTTC
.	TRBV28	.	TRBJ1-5	CASSSKRREGTSQPQHF	TGTGCCAGCAGCTCAAAGAGGAGGGAGGGGACGAGTCAGCCCCAGCATTTT
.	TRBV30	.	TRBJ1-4	CAWNKGTNEKLFF	TGTGCCTGGAATAAGGGGACTAATGAAAAACTGTTTTTT
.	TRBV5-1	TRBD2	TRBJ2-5	CASSPTRGGQETQYF	TGCGCCAGCAGCCCGACGCGGGGGGGTCAAGAGACCCAGTACTTC
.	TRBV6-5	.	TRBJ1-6	CASTRESSYNSPLHF	TGTGCCAGCACTAGGGAGAGCTCCTATAATTCACCCCTCCACTTT
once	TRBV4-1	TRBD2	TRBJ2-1	CASRLGLAGLNEQFF	TGCGCCAGCAGACTCGGACTAGCGGGATTAAATGAGCAGTTCTTC
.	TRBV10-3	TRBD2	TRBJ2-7	CAISEGTSSSEQYF	TGTGCCATCAGTGAGGGGACTAGCTCCTCCGAGCAGTACTTC
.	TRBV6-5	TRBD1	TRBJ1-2	CASSYSSSGTAYGYTF	TGTGCCAGCAGTTACTCTAGTTCCGGGACAGCCTATGGCTACACCTTC
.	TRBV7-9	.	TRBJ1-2	CASSATQGAFAYGYTF	TGTGCCAGCAGCGCCACACAGGGAGCCTTTGCCTATGGCTACACCTTC
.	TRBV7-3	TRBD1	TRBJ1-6	CASSFQTGDGPLHF	TGTGCCAGCAGCTTTCAGACAGGGGACGGTCCCCTCCACTTT
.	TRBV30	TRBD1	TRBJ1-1	CAWSVGTGVEAFF	TGTGCCTGGAGTGTAGGGACAGGGGTTGAAGCTTTCTTT
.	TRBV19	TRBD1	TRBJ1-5	CASSILQGQNQPQHF	TGTGCCAGTAGTATCCTACAGGGGCAAAATCAGCCCCAGCATTTT
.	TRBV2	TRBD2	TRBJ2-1	CASNLAGTSGTNEQFF	TGTGCCAGCAACCTTGCCGGGACTAGCGGAACCAATGAGCAGTTCTTC
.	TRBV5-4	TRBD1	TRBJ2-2	CASSRETGMRTGELFF	TGTGCCAGCAGCCGCGAGACAGGGATGCGGACCGGGGAGCTGTTTTTT
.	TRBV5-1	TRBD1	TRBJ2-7	CASKPSGTGPNYEQYF	TGCGCCAGCAAGCCGTCCGGGACAGGGCCGAACTACGAGCAGTACTTC
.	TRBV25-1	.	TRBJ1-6	CASSEYSGSGSPLHF	TGTGCCAGCAGTGAATATTCGGGTAGTGGTTCACCCCTCCACTTT
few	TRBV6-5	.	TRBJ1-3	CASRRSSGNTIYF	TGTGCCAGCAGGCGGAGCTCTGGAAACACCATATATTTT
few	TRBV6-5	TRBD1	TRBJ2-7	CASSYGDRGSYEQYF	TGTGCCAGCAGTTACGGGGACAGGGGTTCGTACGAGCAGTACTTC
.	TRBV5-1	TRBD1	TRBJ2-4	CASSPPRDSNNIQYF	TGCGCCAGCAGCCCCCCCCGGGACAGTAACAACATTCAGTACTTC
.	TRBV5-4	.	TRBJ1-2	CASSLAADSVVSNYGYTF	TGTGCCAGCAGCTTGGCCGCAGACTCCGTAGTGTCTAACTATGGCTACACCTTC
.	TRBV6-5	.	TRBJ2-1	CASSYSRLGLNEQFF	TGTGCCAGCAGTTACTCGAGACTAGGGCTAAATGAGCAGTTCTTC
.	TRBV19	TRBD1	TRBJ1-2	CASSAADRVNGYTF	TGTGCCAGTAGTGCCGCTGACAGGGTAAATGGCTACACCTTC
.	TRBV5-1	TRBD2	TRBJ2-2	CASSLLGTSLHTGELFF	TGCGCCAGCAGCTTGTTGGGGACTAGTCTACACACCGGGGAGCTGTTTTTT
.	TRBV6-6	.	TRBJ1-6	CASSYLRAPGNSPLHF	TGTGCCAGCAGTTACCTCAGGGCTCCCGGTAATTCACCCCTCCACTTT
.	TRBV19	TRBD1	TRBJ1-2	CASSAGQGAVGYTF	TGTGCCAGTAGTGCAGGACAGGGAGCGGTTGGCTACACCTTC
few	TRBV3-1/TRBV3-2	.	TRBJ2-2	CASSHRNTGELFF	TGTGCCAGCAGCCATAGAAACACCGGGGAGCTGTTTTTT
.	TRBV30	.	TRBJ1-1	CAWSGSGLRGTEAFF	TGTGCCTGGAGCGGGTCGGGCTTAAGGGGCACTGAAGCTTTCTTT
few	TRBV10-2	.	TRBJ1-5	CASSESRNQPQHF	TGCGCCAGCAGTGAGTCGAGGAATCAGCCCCAGCATTTT
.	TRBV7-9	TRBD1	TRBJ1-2	CASTVPDRVNYGYTF	TGTGCCAGCACCGTACCAGACAGGGTAAACTATGGCTACACCTTC
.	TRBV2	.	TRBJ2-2	CASSEIPVAGELFF	TGTGCCAGCAGTGAGATCCCGGTAGCCGGGGAGCTGTTTTTT
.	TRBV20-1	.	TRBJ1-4	CSASPGSKLFF	TGCAGTGCTAGCCCAGGGTCGAAACTGTTTTTT
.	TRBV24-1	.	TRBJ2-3	CATSDPGLNTDTQYF	TGTGCCACCAGTGACCCGGGACTTAACACAGATACGCAGTATTTT
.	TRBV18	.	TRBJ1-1	CASSQGTEAFF	TGTGCCAGCTCACAAGGGACAGAAGCTTTCTTT
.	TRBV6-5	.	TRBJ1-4	CASSYGGGSAEKLFF	TGTGCCAGCAGTTACGGAGGAGGGAGTGCGGAAAAACTGTTTTTT
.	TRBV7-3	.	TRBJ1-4	CASAAGANEKLFF	TGTGCCAGCGCCGCGGGGGCTAATGAAAAACTGTTTTTT
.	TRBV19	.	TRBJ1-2	CASSIGGRDSYGYTF	TGTGCCAGTAGTATAGGGGGAAGGGACTCCTATGGCTACACCTTC
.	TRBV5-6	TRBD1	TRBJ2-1	CASSQKAGTGYNEQFF	TGTGCCAGCAGCCAAAAAGCCGGGACAGGGTACAATGAGCAGTTCTTC
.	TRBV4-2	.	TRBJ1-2	CASSQGLGEIYGYTF	TGTGCCAGCAGCCAAGGACTAGGGGAAATCTATGGCTACACCTTC
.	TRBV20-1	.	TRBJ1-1	CSARGDRRPFF	TGCAGTGCTAGGGGAGACAGGCGGCCTTTCTTT
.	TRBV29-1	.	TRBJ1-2	CSHEPDSGTWDGYTF	TGCAGCCATGAGCCCGACAGCGGGACTTGGGATGGCTACACCTTC
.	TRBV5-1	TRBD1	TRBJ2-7	CASSRDSLSYEQYF	TGCGCCAGCAGCAGGGACAGTCTCTCCTACGAGCAGTACTTC
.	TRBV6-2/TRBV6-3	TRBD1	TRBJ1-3	CASSSNRGFLSSGNTIYF	TGTGCCAGCAGTTCCAACAGGGGTTTTTTGAGCTCTGGAAACACCATATATTTT
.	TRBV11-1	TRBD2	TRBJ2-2	CASSLWTSVSTGELFF	TGTGCCAGCAGCTTATGGACTAGTGTGAGCACCGGGGAGCTGTTTTTT
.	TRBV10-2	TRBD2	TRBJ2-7	CASRASGTYYEQYF	TGCGCCAGCAGGGCTAGCGGAACCTACTACGAGCAGTACTTC
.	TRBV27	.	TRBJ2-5	CASSLFLRGAKETQYF	TGTGCCAGCAGTTTATTCCTTCGGGGGGCCAAAGAGACCCAGTACTTC